This is a list of T cell receptor beta chains from one sample in a study of blood T cell repertoires in COVID-19. Sequenced by immunoSEQ multiplex PCR; TCRdb stores in-frame clones only, minus some. Among roughly 250,000 clones, 80% to 95% were seen once, and the ten largest hold 1.9%. Sequenced material: PBMCs or T cells enriched from blood (not recorded which). Receptors were obtained from a woman under 30 who had recovered from COVID-19. The CDR3 runs from the conserved cysteine through the conserved F or W.

v_call: TRBV5-1
j_call: TRBJ2-2
cdr3_aa: CASSLALAGGRSGELFF

v_call: TRBV6-5
j_call: TRBJ2-4
cdr3_aa: CASTALGLAGNIQYF

v_call: TRBV19
j_call: TRBJ2-2
cdr3_aa: CASTPGSGDTGELFF

v_call: TRBV4-1
j_call: TRBJ1-4
cdr3_aa: CASSLTVNEKLFF

v_call: TRBV28
j_call: TRBJ1-1
cdr3_aa: CASSLGPGKQTGTEAFF

v_call: TRBV29-1
j_call: TRBJ2-5
cdr3_aa: CSVVGGAGETQYF

v_call: TRBV6-5
j_call: TRBJ1-2
cdr3_aa: CASSYRDSPYGYTF

v_call: TRBV24-1
j_call: TRBJ1-5
cdr3_aa: CATSDPGQEDQPQHF

v_call: TRBV3-1/TRBV3-2
j_call: TRBJ2-7
cdr3_aa: CASSPAGLAVYTLAGGPQTYEQYF

v_call: TRBV19
j_call: TRBJ1-5
cdr3_aa: CASSIPKDRGFGQPQHF

v_call: TRBV19
j_call: TRBJ1-5
cdr3_aa: CASSKGRGPDNQPQHF

v_call: TRBV19
j_call: TRBJ1-1
cdr3_aa: CASNDRVNTEAFF

v_call: TRBV28
j_call: TRBJ2-3
cdr3_aa: CASSIPGLAGGPTDTQYF

v_call: TRBV2
j_call: TRBJ1-1
cdr3_aa: CASEGREEAFF

v_call: TRBV6-5
j_call: TRBJ2-7
cdr3_aa: CASSYSSSEQYF

v_call: TRBV4-3
j_call: TRBJ1-1
cdr3_aa: CASSHLGRTGQNTEAFF

v_call: TRBV14
j_call: TRBJ1-1
cdr3_aa: CASSLSTGLNTEAFF

v_call: TRBV6-4
j_call: TRBJ1-2
cdr3_aa: CASSPSSRSGYTF

v_call: TRBV29-1
j_call: TRBJ1-2
cdr3_aa: CSVERRDGYTF

v_call: TRBV6-1
j_call: TRBJ1-2
cdr3_aa: CASSEAPEPPYGYTF

v_call: TRBV19
j_call: TRBJ1-1
cdr3_aa: CASSHRGNTEAFF

v_call: TRBV13
j_call: TRBJ1-2
cdr3_aa: CASRRTGGSGGYTF

v_call: TRBV10-1
j_call: TRBJ2-1
cdr3_aa: CASSERAGLSYNEQFF

v_call: TRBV6-2/TRBV6-3
j_call: TRBJ2-7
cdr3_aa: CASSRQGGEQYF

v_call: TRBV29-1
j_call: TRBJ2-6
cdr3_aa: CSVEDRVRDSGANVLTF

v_call: TRBV5-4
j_call: TRBJ2-3
cdr3_aa: CASSSAVFSGRASTDTQYF

v_call: TRBV11-2
j_call: TRBJ2-2
cdr3_aa: CASTTLGAGVWTGELFF

v_call: TRBV29-1
j_call: TRBJ1-4
cdr3_aa: CSVVGPGVRF

v_call: TRBV6-2/TRBV6-3
j_call: TRBJ2-7
cdr3_aa: CASSFSTDSSYEQYF

v_call: TRBV7-2
j_call: TRBJ2-7
cdr3_aa: CASSLEGLAGAKYF

v_call: TRBV18
j_call: TRBJ2-2
cdr3_aa: CASSPILAGMNTGELFF

v_call: TRBV27
j_call: TRBJ2-2
cdr3_aa: CASSSTGTTNTGELFF

v_call: TRBV29-1
j_call: TRBJ2-1
cdr3_aa: CSVTNSSAYNEQFF

v_call: TRBV18
j_call: TRBJ1-5
cdr3_aa: CASSRSGLLDNQPQHF

v_call: TRBV7-9
j_call: TRBJ1-2
cdr3_aa: CASSGTGPEGYTF

v_call: TRBV11-3
j_call: TRBJ1-1
cdr3_aa: CASSSSRVPEAFF

v_call: TRBV7-6
j_call: TRBJ1-6
cdr3_aa: CASSLAGQGNSPLHF

v_call: TRBV12-3/TRBV12-4
j_call: TRBJ2-3
cdr3_aa: CASSWELSDTQYF

v_call: TRBV5-1
j_call: TRBJ2-7
cdr3_aa: CASSRDRGPYEQYF

v_call: TRBV7-8
j_call: TRBJ2-1
cdr3_aa: CASRPGGAGDNEQFF

v_call: TRBV13
j_call: TRBJ2-1
cdr3_aa: CASSQFRDRGLIEQFF

v_call: TRBV5-1
j_call: TRBJ2-7
cdr3_aa: CASSSGTGNYEQYF

v_call: TRBV3-1/TRBV3-2
j_call: TRBJ2-2
cdr3_aa: CASSLRQGYTGELFF

v_call: TRBV28
j_call: TRBJ1-2
cdr3_aa: CASSPRTGGYTF

v_call: TRBV7-9
j_call: TRBJ1-4
cdr3_aa: CASSSGTGLKKLFF

v_call: TRBV7-9
j_call: TRBJ1-5
cdr3_aa: CASSPVGSNQPQHF

v_call: TRBV21-1
j_call: TRBJ1-2
cdr3_aa: CASSNRTGGGYGYTF

v_call: TRBV7-9
j_call: TRBJ1-4
cdr3_aa: CASSGGLNEKLFF

v_call: TRBV2
j_call: TRBJ1-2
cdr3_aa: CASGTETYGYTF

v_call: TRBV7-8
j_call: TRBJ1-5
cdr3_aa: CASSLLVSGNQPQHF

v_call: TRBV6-5
j_call: TRBJ2-7
cdr3_aa: CASRRNSYEQYF

v_call: TRBV15
j_call: TRBJ1-4
cdr3_aa: CATSRDSGSGGEKLFF

v_call: TRBV7-8
j_call: TRBJ2-2
cdr3_aa: CASSYLAGVTTGELFF

v_call: TRBV7-8
j_call: TRBJ2-5
cdr3_aa: CASSLGRGETQYF

v_call: TRBV2
j_call: TRBJ1-4
cdr3_aa: CASSDRGDEKLFF

v_call: TRBV9
j_call: TRBJ2-7
cdr3_aa: CASSALPWTGRAEQYF

v_call: TRBV7-9
j_call: TRBJ2-1
cdr3_aa: CASSYRVDNEQFF